One T cell receptor (beta chain) is described in this entry. The entry originates in a study of technical replicates of blood from a few donors. The CDR3 sequence is 13 residues long. Germline V gene sequence: CDR1 GTSNPN, CDR2 SVGIG (reference sequence). The ends lost 8 bases at V and 3 bases at J; junction bases unmatched: 3. Sequencing used immunoSEQ multiplex PCR; TCRdb keeps in-frame clones, though not all of them. The sample carries 80,000 to 100,000 clones, just over 90% recorded once. This chain uses TRBV30 with TRBJ1-3; TRBD1 aligns across 11 bases. The TCR was taken from a human donor in good health. The specimen was T cells isolated from PBMCs. CDR3 amino acids: CAGDRGNGNTIYF. The CDR3 bases are TGTGCCGGGGACAGGGGGAATGGAAACACCATATATTTT.